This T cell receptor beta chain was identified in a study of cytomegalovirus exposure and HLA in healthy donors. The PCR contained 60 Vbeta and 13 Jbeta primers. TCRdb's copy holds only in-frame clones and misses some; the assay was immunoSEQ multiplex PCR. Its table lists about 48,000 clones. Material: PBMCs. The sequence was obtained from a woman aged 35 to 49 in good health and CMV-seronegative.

The CDR3 region has the DNA TGTGCCTGGAGTGTCTTGGGAAACACCATATATTTT. Translation: CAWSVLGNTIYF. The chain employs TRBV30 and TRBJ1-3, with D uncertain. The germline V gene encodes CDR1 GTSNPN and CDR2 SVGIG (reference sequence). V lost 0 bases to trimming and J lost 4 bases, with 4 bases between them. The CDR3 has 12 amino acids.